This entry lists 21 T cell receptor beta chains sequenced from one sample in a study of blood T cell repertoires in COVID-19. Clones were read by immunoSEQ multiplex PCR, and TCRdb kept only the in-frame ones, dropping some. The table has 150,000 or so clones, 80% to 90% seen once. The sequencing input was PBMCs or T cells enriched from blood (not recorded which). All receptors come from a man between 45 and 60 years old who had recovered from COVID-19.

The chain combines TRBV5-1 with TRBJ2-5; a weak D match, TRBD2 (5 bases). The CDR3 has 16 amino acids. CDR1 is SGHRS, CDR2 YFSETQ, per germline. V was cut by 0 bases and J by 4 bases, with 16 bases left in between. The CDR3, as DNA: TGCGCCAGCAGCTTGGCCAGTGACCCGGGGAGAGAGACCCAGTACTTC. This sequence encodes CASSLASDPGRETQYF.

This chain's CDR3 is CASSFQDSPLHF. The CDR3 bases are TGTGCCAGCAGTTTTCAGGATTCACCCCTCCACTTT. The rearrangement joins TRBV27 to TRBJ1-6; D gene unclear. V gave up 3 bases and J gave up 8 bases, with 5 bases separating them. The CDR3 has 12 residues. Germline V CDR1 and CDR2: MNHEY, SMNVEV (reference sequence).

The V call is TRBV9, the J call TRBJ2-2, with D perhaps matching TRBD2 (5 bases). CDR1 and CDR2 from the germline V gene are SGDLS and YYNGEE. V was pared by 3 bases and J by 1 base, with 10 bases between. The CDR3 covers 15 residues. The CDR3 coding sequence is TGTGCCAGCAGCGGCCTCCGGGGGAACACCGGGGAGCTGTTTTTT. Its protein is CASSGLRGNTGELFF.

The genes are TRBV6-1 and TRBJ1-1; maybe TRBD1 (5 bases). Trimming shortened V by 0 bases and J by 11 bases, and 10 bases separated the two germline ends. The CDR3 covers 12 residues. Germline-derived CDR1 and CDR2 are MNHNS and SASEGT. The CDR3 is CASSEAQGGAFF. The CDR3 nucleotides are TGTGCCAGCAGTGAAGCGCAGGGTGGGGCTTTCTTT.

V gene TRBV19 combines with J gene TRBJ1-2, with 8 bases fitting TRBD1. The CDR3 is made up of 14 amino acids. J lost 4 bases, V lost 7 bases, and 8 bases had no gene match. The germline V gene has CDR1 LNHDA and CDR2 SQIVND (reference sequence). CDR3 DNA: TGTGCCAGTACCCCGGACAGGGTTGGCTATGGCTACACCTTC. It translates to CASTPDRVGYGYTF. Full variable domain (rest looked up from reference TRBV19 and TRBJ1-2): DGGITQSPKYLFRKEGQNVTLSCEQNLNHDAMYWYRQDPGQGLRLIYYSQIVNDFQKGDIAEGYSVSREKKESFPLTVTSAQKNPTAFYLCASTPDRVGYGYTFGSGTRLTVV.

This clone was observed a single time. The CDR3 protein is CASSRRLAGNTDTQYF. The CDR3 nucleotides are TGCGCCAGCAGCCGACGACTAGCGGGAAACACAGATACGCAGTATTTT. The chain has TRBV5-1 and TRBJ2-3, with 11 bases lining up with TRBD2. The CDR3 consists of 16 residues. J lost 2 bases, V lost 4 bases, and 6 bases had no gene match. CDR1 and CDR2 from the germline V gene are SGHRS and YFSETQ.

The sample holds one count of this clone. This chain connects TRBV6-4 to TRBJ2-7; 7 nucleotides agree with TRBD1. The CDR3 has 13 residues. Germline CDR1 MRHNA, CDR2 SNTAGT. The junction had 4 bases not matched to a gene; V was cut back by 5 bases and J by 3 bases. This CDR3 reads CASSQRQGYEQYF. CDR3 nucleotides: TGTGCCAGCAGTCAAAGACAGGGCTACGAGCAGTACTTC.

The CDR3 DNA follows: TGTGCCAGCAGCTTACCTAGCGTCTACGAGCAGTACTTC. Residues: CASSLPSVYEQYF. The chain links TRBV7-9 to TRBJ2-7; tentative D call: TRBD2 (6 bases). The germline V gene encodes CDR1 SEHNR and CDR2 FQNEAQ (reference sequence). V lost 2 bases to trimming and J lost 3 bases, with 8 bases between them. The CDR3 length is 13 residues.

The chain employs TRBV6-1 and TRBJ1-1, with D possibly being TRBD1 (6 bases). The CDR3 is made up of 13 amino acids. Looked up from germline, CDR1 is MNHNS and CDR2 is SASEGT. Trimming cost V 1 base and J 8 bases, with 11 bases left between them. The CDR3 coding sequence is TGTGCCAGCAGTGAAGTTGGGACACAAGAAGCTTTCTTT. Residues: CASSEVGTQEAFF.

The chain recombines TRBV7-2 with TRBJ1-2; 11 bases are a match to TRBD1. Germline-derived CDR1 and CDR2 are SGHTA and FQGNSA. This CDR3 comprises 14 residues. Losses at the gene ends were 5 bases for V and 5 bases for J; bases not matched to a gene: 4. In DNA, the CDR3 is TGTGCCAGCAGCCAACGGGACAGGGGGTATGGCTACACCTTC. It specifies CASSQRDRGYGYTF.

The chain has TRBV7-2 and TRBJ2-1, with TRBD1 matching over 8 bases. Germline-derived CDR1 and CDR2 are SGHTA and FQGNSA. The CDR3 has 12 amino acids. The trim removed 3 bases at V and 11 bases at J, leaving 3 bases unmatched. Here the CDR3 reads CASSLDRAKQFF. The DNA of the CDR3 is TGTGCCAGCAGCTTGGACAGGGCGAAGCAGTTCTTC.

The chain combines TRBV7-6 with TRBJ1-2; D perhaps matches TRBD1 (5 bases). The ends were cut back, 5 bases at V and 1 base at J, with 11 bases in the middle. Germline V gene lookup returns CDR1 SGHVS and CDR2 FNYEAQ. The CDR3 loop spans 14 amino acids. The CDR3 nucleotides are TGTGCCAGCAGCCCGATCGACAGTAACTATGGCTACACCTTC. This translates into CASSPIDSNYGYTF. Filled out from reference TRBV7-6 and TRBJ1-2, the complete variable domain reads GAGVSQSPRYKVTKRGQDVALRCDPISGHVSLYWYRQALGQGPEFLTYFNYEAQQDKSGLPNDRFSAERPEGSISTLTIQRTEQRDSAMYRCASSPIDSNYGYTFGSGTRLTVV.

This chain connects TRBV15 to TRBJ1-1; 7 positions agree with TRBD1. The CDR3 extends over 15 amino acids. The germline gives CDR1 LNHNV, CDR2 YYDKDF (reference sequence). With 0 bases clipped from V and 6 bases from J, the junction kept 7 bases outside the gene matches. The CDR3: CATSRERGRRAEAFF. The CDR3 nucleotides are TGTGCCACCAGCAGAGAAAGGGGGCGCAGAGCTGAAGCTTTCTTT.

This sequence joins TRBV6-6 and TRBJ2-7, with D tentatively TRBD1 (6 bases). The V and J ends lost 5 bases and 5 bases respectively, with 13 bases between them. Germline V gives CDR1 MNHNY, CDR2 SVGAGI (reference sequence). This CDR3 has 13 amino acids. CDR3: CASSKTGLNEQYF. The CDR3 nucleotides read TGTGCCAGCAGTAAGACAGGTTTGAACGAGCAGTACTTC.

V gene TRBV9 combines with J gene TRBJ1-2, with D unresolved. The CDR3 spans 16 residues. V lost 0 bases and J 4 bases, leaving 16 bases between the germline ends. Germline values: CDR1 SGDLS, CDR2 YYNGEE. Here the CDR3 reads CASSVGAAGKGYGYTF. In DNA form, the CDR3 reads TGTGCCAGCAGCGTAGGAGCCGCGGGAAAGGGCTATGGCTACACCTTC.

This chain uses TRBV9 with TRBJ1-1, with TRBD1 as a possible D gene (5 bases). The CDR3 extends over 14 amino acids. Germline V gene data show CDR1 as SGDLS and CDR2 as YYNGEE. V was pared by 0 bases and J by 7 bases, with 13 bases between. In DNA form, the CDR3 reads TGTGCCAGCAGCGTAGGAGGGGAGGGCAGTGAAGCTTTCTTT. This encodes CASSVGGEGSEAFF.

This chain connects TRBV11-2 to TRBJ2-3, with 10 bases lining up with TRBD2. CDR1 is SGHAT, CDR2 FQNNGV, per germline. CDR3 length: 16 amino acids. V lost 3 bases and J lost 7; bases outside the gene matches: 10. CDR3 loop: CASSLGSGGAGNTQYF. The CDR3 nucleotides are TGTGCCAGCAGCTTGGGCAGCGGGGGGGCCGGGAATACGCAGTATTTT.

The rearrangement joins TRBV7-8 to TRBJ2-1, with 13 bases fitting TRBD2. This CDR3 comprises 16 residues. V lost 4 bases and J lost 4; bases outside the gene matches: 4. Germline CDR1 SGHVS, CDR2 FQNEAQ. CDR3 bases: TGTGCCAGCAGCTGGGGACTAGCGGGGATATACAATGAGCAGTTCTTC. Translating it yields CASSWGLAGIYNEQFF.

The count of this clone is one. J is TRBJ1-6 and V is TRBV10-1; 7 nucleotides line up with TRBD1. Trimming took 6 bases from V and 2 from J; bases not matched to a gene: 4. This CDR3 is 15 amino acids long. Germline assignment: CDR1 WNHNN and CDR2 SYGVQD (reference sequence). CDR3 amino acids: CASSPGGAYNSPLHF. For the CDR3, the DNA is TGCGCCAGCAGCCCAGGGGGAGCCTATAATTCACCCCTCCACTTT.

The chain combines TRBV7-2 with TRBJ1-3, with D hard to call. CDR3 size: 14 residues. V gave up 6 bases and J gave up 0 bases, with 9 bases separating them. Per the germline V gene, CDR1 is SGHTA and CDR2 is FQGNSA. The CDR3 DNA sequence: TGTGCCAGCAGAGCGGGCCACTCTGGAAACACCATATATTTT. Its protein is CASRAGHSGNTIYF.

J is TRBJ1-3 and V is TRBV5-1; 11 nucleotides agree with TRBD1. J lost 2 bases, V lost 3 bases, and 1 base had no gene match. Looked up from germline, CDR1 is SGHRS and CDR2 is YFSETQ. CDR3 length equals 15 residues. The CDR3, as DNA: TGCGCCAGCAGCTCGGGACAGGGGGCTGGAAACACCATATATTTT. It codes for CASSSGQGAGNTIYF.